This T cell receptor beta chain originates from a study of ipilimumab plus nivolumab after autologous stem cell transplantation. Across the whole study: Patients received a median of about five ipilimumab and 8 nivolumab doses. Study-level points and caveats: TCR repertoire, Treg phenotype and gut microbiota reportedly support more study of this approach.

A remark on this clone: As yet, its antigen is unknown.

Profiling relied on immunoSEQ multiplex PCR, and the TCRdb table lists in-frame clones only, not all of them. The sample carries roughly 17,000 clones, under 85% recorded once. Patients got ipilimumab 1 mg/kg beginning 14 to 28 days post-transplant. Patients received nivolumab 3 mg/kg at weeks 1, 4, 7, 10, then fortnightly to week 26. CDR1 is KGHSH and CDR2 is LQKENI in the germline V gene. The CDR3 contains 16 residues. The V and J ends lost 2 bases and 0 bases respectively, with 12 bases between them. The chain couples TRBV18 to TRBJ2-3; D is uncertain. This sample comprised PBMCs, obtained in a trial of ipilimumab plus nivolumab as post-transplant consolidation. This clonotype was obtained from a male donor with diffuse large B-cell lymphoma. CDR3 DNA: TGTGCCAGCTCACCAGAGGCCGACCTTAGCACAGATACGCAGTATTTT. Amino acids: CASSPEADLSTDTQYF.